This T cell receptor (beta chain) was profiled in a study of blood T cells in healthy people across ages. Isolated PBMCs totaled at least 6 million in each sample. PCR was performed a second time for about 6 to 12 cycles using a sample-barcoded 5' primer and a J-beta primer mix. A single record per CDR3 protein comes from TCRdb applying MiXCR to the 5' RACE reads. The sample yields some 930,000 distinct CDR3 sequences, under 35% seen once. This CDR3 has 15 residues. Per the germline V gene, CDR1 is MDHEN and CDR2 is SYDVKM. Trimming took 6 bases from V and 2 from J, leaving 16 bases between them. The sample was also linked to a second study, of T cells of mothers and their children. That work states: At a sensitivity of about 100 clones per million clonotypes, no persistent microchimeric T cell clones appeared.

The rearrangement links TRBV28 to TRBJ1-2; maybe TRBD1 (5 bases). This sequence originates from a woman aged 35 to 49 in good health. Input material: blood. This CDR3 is CASSLGVAGNYGYTF. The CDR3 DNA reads TGTGCCAGCAGCTTAGGGGTGGCAGGGAACTATGGCTACACCTTC.